Shown below are 4 T cell receptor beta chains from a single sample sequenced in a study of T-cell memory formation after mild COVID-19. TCRdb independently ran MiXCR on the 5' RACE reads; one entry per CDR3 protein. The repertoire holds around 310,000 distinct CDR3 sequences, around an eighth seen once, with roughly 23% in the top ten. The material sequenced was PBMCs or a T cell subset sorted from them (not recorded which). Receptors were obtained from a man aged 18 to 35 who had mild COVID-19 (a few samples of this study predate the infection). Cell type and time point are not known.

The chain joins TRBV6-2 or TRBV6-3 to TRBJ2-1; D is ambiguous. V was trimmed by 4 bases and J by 8 bases, leaving 18 bases between them. This CDR3 spans 15 amino acids. Germline V gene sequence: CDR1 MNHEY, CDR2 SVGEGT. The CDR3 sequence is CASSSPASRSYEQFF. DNA for the CDR3: TGTGCCAGCAGTTCTCCCGCCTCTAGATCGTATGAGCAGTTCTTC.

This clonotype turned up a few times. The chain employs TRBV19 and TRBJ1-2; 7 bases are shared with TRBD1. The CDR3 totals 14 residues. V trimming: 5 bases; J trimming: 7 bases; junction bases outside the gene matches: 10. The germline gives CDR1 LNHDA, CDR2 SQIVND (reference sequence). CDR3 protein: CASSHKGDSFGYTF. CDR3 nucleotide sequence: TGTGCCAGTAGTCACAAAGGGGACAGTTTTGGCTACACCTTC.

This clonotype was picked up one time. This chain links TRBV28 with TRBJ2-5, with 7 bases lining up with TRBD2. The CDR3 contains 14 residues. V shed 7 bases, J shed 5 bases, and the junction held 10 bases outside the gene matches. Germline V gene sequence: CDR1 MDHEN, CDR2 SYDVKM. As DNA, the CDR3 is TGTGCCAGCATACCCCAGGGAGGGTTTGAGACCCAGTACTTC. Its translation: CASIPQGGFETQYF.

This chain joins TRBV6-5 and TRBJ2-3; tentatively, D is TRBD2 (7 bases). Trimming removed 2 bases from V and 7 bases from J, with 13 bases in between. This CDR3 comprises 14 residues. Looked up from germline, CDR1 is MNHEY and CDR2 is SVGAGI. The CDR3 bases are TGTGCCAGCAGTTACGGGGGGGCGCGTAATACGCAGTATTTT. Protein: CASSYGGARNTQYF.